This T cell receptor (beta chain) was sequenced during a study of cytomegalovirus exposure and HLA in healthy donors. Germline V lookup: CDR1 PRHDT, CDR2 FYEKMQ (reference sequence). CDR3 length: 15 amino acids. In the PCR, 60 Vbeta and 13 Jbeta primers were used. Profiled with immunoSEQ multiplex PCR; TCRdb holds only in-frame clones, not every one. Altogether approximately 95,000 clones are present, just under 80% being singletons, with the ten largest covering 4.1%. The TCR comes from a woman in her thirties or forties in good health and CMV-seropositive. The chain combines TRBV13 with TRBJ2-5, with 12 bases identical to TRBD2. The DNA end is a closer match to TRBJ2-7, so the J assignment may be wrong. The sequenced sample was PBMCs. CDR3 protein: CASSPSSGRAYEQYF. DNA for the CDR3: TGTGCCAGCAGCCCATCTAGCGGGAGGGCCTACGAGCAGTACTTC.